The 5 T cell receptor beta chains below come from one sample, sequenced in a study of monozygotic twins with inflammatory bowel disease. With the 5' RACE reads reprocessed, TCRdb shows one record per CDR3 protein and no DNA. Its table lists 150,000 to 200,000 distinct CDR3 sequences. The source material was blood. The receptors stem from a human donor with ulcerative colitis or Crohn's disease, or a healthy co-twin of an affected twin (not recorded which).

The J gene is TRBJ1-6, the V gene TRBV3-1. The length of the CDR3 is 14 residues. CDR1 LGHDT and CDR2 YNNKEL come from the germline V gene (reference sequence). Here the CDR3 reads CASSQGPDYSPLHF.

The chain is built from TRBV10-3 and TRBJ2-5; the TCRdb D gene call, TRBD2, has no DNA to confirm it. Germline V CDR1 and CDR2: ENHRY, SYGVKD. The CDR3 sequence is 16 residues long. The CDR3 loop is CAIPPGGLEGQETQYF.

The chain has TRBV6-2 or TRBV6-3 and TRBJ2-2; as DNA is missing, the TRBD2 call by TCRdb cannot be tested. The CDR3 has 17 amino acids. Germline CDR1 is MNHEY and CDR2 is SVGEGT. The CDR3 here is CASIDAGLASNTGELFF.

The CDR3 loop reads CASSLRGRSQPQHF. The J gene is TRBJ1-5, the V gene TRBV28; TCRdb designates TRBD1, a call that cannot be tested without DNA. This CDR3 has 14 residues. Germline CDR1 is MDHEN and CDR2 is SYDVKM. Drawing the rest from reference TRBV28 and TRBJ1-5, the complete variable domain is DVKVTQSSRYLVKRTGEKVFLECVQDMDHENMFWYRQDPGLGLRLIYFSYDVKMKEKGDIPEGYSVSREKKERFSLILESASTNQTSMYLCASSLRGRSQPQHFGDGTRLSIL.

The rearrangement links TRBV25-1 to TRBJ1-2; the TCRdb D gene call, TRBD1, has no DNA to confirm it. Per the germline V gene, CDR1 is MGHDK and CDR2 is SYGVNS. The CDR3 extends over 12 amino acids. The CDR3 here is CASQDRDYGYTF.